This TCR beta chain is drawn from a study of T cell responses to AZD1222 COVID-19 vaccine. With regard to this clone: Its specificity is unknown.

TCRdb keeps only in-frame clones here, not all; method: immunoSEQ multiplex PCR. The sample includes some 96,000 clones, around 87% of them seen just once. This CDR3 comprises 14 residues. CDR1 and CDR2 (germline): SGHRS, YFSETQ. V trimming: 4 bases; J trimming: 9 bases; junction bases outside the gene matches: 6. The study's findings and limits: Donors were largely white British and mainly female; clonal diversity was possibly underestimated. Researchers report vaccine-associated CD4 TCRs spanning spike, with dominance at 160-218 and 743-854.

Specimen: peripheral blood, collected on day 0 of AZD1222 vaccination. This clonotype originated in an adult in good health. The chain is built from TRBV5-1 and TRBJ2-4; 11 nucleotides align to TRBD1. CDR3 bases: TGCGCCAGCAGCCCCGGGACAGGGGGAGCCATTCAGTACTTC. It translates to CASSPGTGGAIQYF.